Listed here are 28 T cell receptor beta chains from one sample, sequenced in a study of radiation and T cells in renal cell carcinoma. Measured with immunoSEQ multiplex PCR; TCRdb has only the in-frame clones, and not every one. The repertoire includes approximately 110,000 clones, 82% of them detected once, and around 2.8% sits in the top ten. The time point is: baseline pretreatment blood. As for treatment: 15 Gy SBRT to primary tumor, nephrectomy 4 weeks later. This material consisted of blood, taken from a patient whose treatment included radiotherapy and nephrectomy. These TCRs come from a woman aged 60-75 years with renal cell carcinoma.

This chain links TRBV6-5 with TRBJ2-3; D is uncertain. Germline V gene sequence: CDR1 MNHEY, CDR2 SVGAGI. The ends were cut back, 6 bases at V and 6 bases at J, with 7 bases in the middle. The CDR3 sequence is 11 residues long. The CDR3 DNA follows: TGTGCCAGCAGGAGGTCGGATACGCAGTATTTT. Translation: CASRRSDTQYF.

This clone appeared once. The chain employs TRBV19 and TRBJ1-5, with D unclear. V was pared by 6 bases and J by 4 bases, with 19 bases between. Germline V gene lookup returns CDR1 LNHDA and CDR2 SQIVND (reference sequence). The CDR3 length is 16 residues. The CDR3 sequence: CASSSTMASRNQPQHF. CDR3 DNA: TGTGCCAGTAGCTCGACGATGGCCTCCAGGAATCAGCCCCAGCATTTT.

This clone was seen more than once but under ten times. This chain links TRBV19 with TRBJ2-3; D is undetermined. Trimming took 5 bases from V and 2 from J, leaving 11 bases between them. Germline-derived CDR1 and CDR2 are LNHDA and SQIVND (reference sequence). The CDR3 runs 14 residues. CDR3 protein: CASSVQAFTDTQYF. The CDR3 region has the DNA TGTGCCAGTAGTGTCCAGGCTTTCACAGATACGCAGTATTTT.

The chain joins TRBV29-1 to TRBJ2-7, with D tentatively TRBD1 (6 bases). The CDR3 runs to 13 residues. Germline V gene data show CDR1 as SQVTM and CDR2 as ANQGSEA. Trimming took off 3 bases at V and 0 bases at J, with 9 bases between the two ends. The CDR3 DNA reads TGCAGCGTTGACAGGGGAAGCTCCTACGAGCAGTACTTC. This translates into CSVDRGSSYEQYF.

The CDR3 nucleotides are TGTGCCACCGGTGACAGCTCCTACGAGCAGTACTTC. This codes for CATGDSSYEQYF. The chain combines TRBV10-3 with TRBJ2-7; D perhaps matches TRBD1 (5 bases). CDR1 and CDR2 (germline): ENHRY, SYGVKD. The V end was cut by 10 bases, the J end by 0 bases, with 10 bases between. This CDR3 is built from 12 residues.

This chain uses TRBV7-9 with TRBJ1-5, with 10 bases aligning to TRBD1. CDR3 length: 16 residues. Germline trimming cut 3 bases from V and 2 bases from J; bases unmatched to any gene: 4. The germline V gene has CDR1 SEHNR and CDR2 FQNEAQ (reference sequence). The CDR3 DNA is TGTGCCAGCAGCTTGGGGGGGACAGGGGGCAATCAGCCCCAGCATTTT. This encodes CASSLGGTGGNQPQHF.

J is TRBJ2-1 and V is TRBV2, with a tentative D call TRBD1 (6 bases). Germline V gene data show CDR1 as SNHLY and CDR2 as FYNNEI. This CDR3 region has 12 residues. V gave up 7 bases and J gave up 6 bases, with 10 bases separating them. The chain's CDR3 is CASKQGSNEQFF. The CDR3, as DNA: TGTGCCAGCAAGCAGGGGAGCAATGAGCAGTTCTTC.

The rearrangement links TRBV20-1 to TRBJ2-7, with D possibly matching TRBD2 (5 bases). The germline gives CDR1 DFQATT, CDR2 SNEGSKA (reference sequence). The CDR3 runs to 11 residues. With 3 bases removed from V and 6 bases from J, the gap between germline ends came to 9 bases. The CDR3 spells CSASRGTEQYF. The DNA for the CDR3 is TGCAGTGCTAGTCGGGGAACCGAGCAGTACTTC.

The chain carries TRBV5-1 and TRBJ2-3, with D possibly matching TRBD1 (6 bases). The CDR3 has 13 amino acids. Germline V gene lookup returns CDR1 SGHRS and CDR2 YFSETQ. The V gene lost 5 bases and the J gene lost 2 bases, with 9 bases spanning the gap. CDR3 amino acids: CASSRDNTDTQYF. The CDR3 DNA follows: TGCGCCAGCAGTCGGGACAACACAGATACGCAGTATTTT. The variable domain in full, with the rest retrieved from reference TRBV5-1 and TRBJ2-3, is KAGVTQTPRYLIKTRGQQVTLSCSPISGHRSVSWYQQTPGQGLQFLFEYFSETQRNKGNFPGRFSGRQFSNSRSEMNVSTLELGDSALYLCASSRDNTDTQYFGPGTRLTVL.

The gene calls are TRBV6-5 and TRBJ1-2; D perhaps matches TRBD1 (5 bases). V was clipped by 0 bases and J by 8 bases, with 13 bases between them. This CDR3 comprises 14 residues. From germline, CDR1 is MNHEY and CDR2 SVGAGI. The CDR3 region is CASSYSAGPYGYTF. The CDR3 DNA reads TGTGCCAGCAGTTACTCGGCAGGGCCATACGGCTACACCTTC.

This chain links TRBV18 with TRBJ1-1, with no clear D. The CDR3 consists of 17 residues. The germline V and J ends were trimmed by 3 bases and 4 bases, with 21 bases remaining between them. CDR1 and CDR2 (germline): KGHSH, LQKENI. In DNA, the CDR3 is TGTGCCAGCTCACCCTGGGCTCCCTCGGGAGGGATCACTGAAGCTTTCTTT. The encoded protein is CASSPWAPSGGITEAFF.

The chain uses TRBV6-5 and TRBJ2-5, with a weak D call TRBD1 (5 bases). From germline, CDR1 is MNHEY and CDR2 SVGAGI. The CDR3 covers 12 residues. V lost 6 bases, J lost 1 base, and 6 bases lay in between. CDR3 nucleotides: TGTGCCAGCAGGGGGCCCCAAGAGACCCAGTACTTC. Protein sequence: CASRGPQETQYF.

The chain couples TRBV6-1 to TRBJ2-3; weak D call: TRBD2 (5 bases). The CDR3 runs to 15 residues. Trimming removed 8 bases at V and 2 bases at J, with 17 bases between. The germline V gene has CDR1 MNHNS and CDR2 SASEGT. CDR3 nucleotide sequence: TGTGCCAGCCAAATCGGGGTGGGCCACACAGATACGCAGTATTTT. Translation: CASQIGVGHTDTQYF.

The CDR3 protein is CASSSQAPVAKNIQYF. The CDR3 DNA sequence: TGTGCCAGCAGTTCTCAGGCACCCGTAGCCAAAAACATTCAGTACTTC. The genes are TRBV6-5 and TRBJ2-4, with D uncertain. V lost 4 bases to trimming and J lost 0 bases, with 13 bases between them. This CDR3 contains 16 residues. The germline gives CDR1 MNHEY, CDR2 SVGAGI.

The CDR3 DNA reads TGTGCCAGCTCACGACCCGGGACAGAGAATGAAAAACTGTTTTTT. This encodes CASSRPGTENEKLFF. This sequence joins TRBV18 and TRBJ1-4, with 7 bases identical to TRBD1. The CDR3 extends over 15 amino acids. The V segment lost 4 bases and the J segment 5 bases; nucleotides outside the gene matches: 7. Per the germline V gene, CDR1 is KGHSH and CDR2 is LQKENI. Using reference TRBV18 and TRBJ1-4 for the parts outside the CDR3, the full variable domain is NAGVMQNPRHLVRRRGQEARLRCSPMKGHSHVYWYRQLPEEGLKFMVYLQKENIIDESGMPKERFSAEFPKEGPSILRIQQVVRGDSAAYFCASSRPGTENEKLFFGSGTQLSVL.

This chain connects TRBV5-4 to TRBJ1-2, with 11 bases fitting TRBD1. V trimming: 4 bases; J trimming: 7 bases; junction bases outside the gene matches: 3. Germline CDR1 SGHNT, CDR2 YYREEE (reference sequence). There are 13 residues in the CDR3. This chain's CDR3 is CASSMDRGRGYTF. Written as DNA, the CDR3 is TGTGCCAGCAGCATGGACAGGGGGCGTGGCTACACCTTC.

The J gene is TRBJ2-1, the V gene TRBV7-2; D gene uncertain. The ends were cut back, 5 bases at V and 12 bases at J, with 17 bases in the middle. The CDR3 contains 13 residues. Germline CDR1 is SGHTA and CDR2 is FQGNSA. CDR3 bases: TGTGCCAGCAGCCAAGAGACACCAAGTCGGCAGTTCTTC. This sequence encodes CASSQETPSRQFF.

This chain connects TRBV5-5 to TRBJ1-5; a weak D match, TRBD1 (5 bases). The V and J ends lost 1 base and 7 bases respectively, with 15 bases between them. The CDR3 extends over 15 amino acids. The germline V gene encodes CDR1 SGHKS and CDR2 YYEKEE (reference sequence). The CDR3 sequence is CASSLRLSGPQPQHF. In DNA form, the CDR3 reads TGTGCCAGCAGCTTGAGATTGTCGGGGCCCCAGCCCCAGCATTTT. Complete variable domain (other parts from reference TRBV5-5 and TRBJ1-5): DAGVTQSPTHLIKTRGQQVTLRCSPISGHKSVSWYQQVLGQGPQFIFQYYEKEERGRGNFPDRFSARQFPNYSSELNVNALLLGDSALYLCASSLRLSGPQPQHFGDGTRLSIL.

V is TRBV10-3 and J is TRBJ1-4; D possibly corresponds to TRBD1 (6 bases). V shed 3 bases and J shed 4 bases, with 15 bases lying between them. Germline-derived CDR1 and CDR2 are ENHRY and SYGVKD. The CDR3 consists of 16 residues. The CDR3 coding sequence is TGTGCCATCAGTGACCCCCTGCAGGGGAATAATGAAAAACTGTTTTTT. Its protein is CAISDPLQGNNEKLFF.

This chain links TRBV6-1 with TRBJ2-3; D remains ambiguous. Germline assignment: CDR1 MNHNS and CDR2 SASEGT. Trimming stripped 1 base from V and 0 bases from J, with 8 bases between. This CDR3 spans 15 amino acids. The CDR3 spells CASSEGRTSTDTQYF. The CDR3 nucleotides are TGTGCCAGCAGTGAAGGACGTACTAGCACAGATACGCAGTATTTT.

The chain employs TRBV5-1 and TRBJ2-1; TRBD2 might be the D (5 bases). Germline lookup yields CDR1 SGHRS and CDR2 YFSETQ. The CDR3 has 14 amino acids. Trimming removed 4 bases at V and 5 bases at J, with 13 bases between. CDR3 in DNA: TGCGCCAGCAGCACCAACTTCGGGGACAATGAGCAGTTCTTC. Translation gives CASSTNFGDNEQFF.

This chain uses TRBV7-2 with TRBJ1-2; D might be TRBD1 (6 bases). Trimming shortened V by 5 bases and J by 5 bases, and 21 bases separated the two germline ends. CDR3 length: 16 amino acids. CDR1 is SGHTA and CDR2 is FQGNSA in the germline V gene. CDR3 sequence (DNA): TGTGCCAGCAGCCCCCCTGCTGGGGGGAGGGGGTATGGCTACACCTTC. Protein: CASSPPAGGRGYGYTF.

This sequence joins TRBV4-1 and TRBJ2-3, with TRBD1 matching 7 bases. Germline trimming cut 3 bases from V and 0 bases from J; bases unmatched to any gene: 6. Germline V gives CDR1 MGHRA, CDR2 YSYEKL. The CDR3 covers 16 residues. The DNA for the CDR3 is TGCGCCAGCAGCCATACCGGGACAGTGAGCACAGATACGCAGTATTTT. Its translation is CASSHTGTVSTDTQYF.

The genes are TRBV7-2 and TRBJ2-5; the D gene could be TRBD1 or TRBD2 (5 bases each). The CDR3 runs 14 residues. V was cut by 5 bases and J by 5 bases, with 15 bases left in between. Germline CDR1 is SGHTA and CDR2 is FQGNSA. The CDR3 nucleotides read TGTGCCAGCAGCCGATTCGTGGGGGAGGAGACCCAGTACTTC. Its translation: CASSRFVGEETQYF.

The rearrangement joins TRBV28 to TRBJ2-3; 7 bases align to TRBD2. CDR1 MDHEN and CDR2 SYDVKM come from the germline V gene. This CDR3 has 16 amino acids. Germline trimming cut 3 bases from V and 1 base from J; bases unmatched to any gene: 7. CDR3 nucleotide sequence: TGTGCCAGCAGTTTTCTTTGGGGGGGACGCACAGATACGCAGTATTTT. Translated: CASSFLWGGRTDTQYF.

The chain combines TRBV6-6 with TRBJ2-5, with D maybe TRBD2 (7 bases). Trimming removed 5 bases from V and 5 bases from J, with 15 bases in between. Germline loops: CDR1 MNHNY, CDR2 SVGAGI (reference sequence). This CDR3 is 14 amino acids long. CDR3 residues: CASSEGGEWETQYF. As DNA, the CDR3 is TGTGCCAGCAGTGAGGGGGGGGAGTGGGAGACCCAGTACTTC.

The J gene is TRBJ1-5, the V gene TRBV2; TRBD1 agrees at 9 bases. The CDR3 loop spans 15 amino acids. The germline V gene encodes CDR1 SNHLY and CDR2 FYNNEI. Trimming at V came to 5 bases and at J to 1 base, leaving 3 bases not matched to a gene. The CDR3 nucleotides are TGTGCCAGCAGTCCGACAGGGGGGAGCAATCAGCCCCAGCATTTT. The encoded protein is CASSPTGGSNQPQHF.

V gene TRBV7-9 combines with J gene TRBJ1-4, with TRBD1 as a possible D gene (5 bases). The CDR3 consists of 17 residues. Germline CDR1 reads SEHNR; CDR2 reads FQNEAQ (reference sequence). The V and J ends lost 0 bases and 4 bases respectively, with 15 bases between them. This CDR3 reads CASSLADTGFVNEKLFF. The CDR3 nucleotides read TGTGCCAGCAGCTTAGCGGACACCGGATTTGTTAATGAAAAACTGTTTTTT.